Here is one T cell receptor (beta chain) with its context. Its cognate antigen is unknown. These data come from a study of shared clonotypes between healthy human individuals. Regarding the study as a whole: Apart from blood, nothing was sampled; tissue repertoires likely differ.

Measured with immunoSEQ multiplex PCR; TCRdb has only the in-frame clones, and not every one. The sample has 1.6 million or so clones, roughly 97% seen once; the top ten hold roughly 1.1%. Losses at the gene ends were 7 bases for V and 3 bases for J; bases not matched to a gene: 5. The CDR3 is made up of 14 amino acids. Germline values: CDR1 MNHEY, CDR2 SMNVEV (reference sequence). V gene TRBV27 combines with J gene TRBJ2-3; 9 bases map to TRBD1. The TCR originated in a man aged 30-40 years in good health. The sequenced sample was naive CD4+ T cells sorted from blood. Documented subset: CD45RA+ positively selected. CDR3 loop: CASKRQGGTDTQYF. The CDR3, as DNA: TGTGCCAGCAAGAGACAGGGGGGGACAGATACGCAGTATTTT.